Listed here is a single T cell receptor (beta chain). What it binds is not known. Data came from immunoSEQ multiplex PCR; TCRdb stores just in-frame clones and leaves some out. The table has approximately 150,000 clones, around 92% seen once. The CDR3 contains 16 residues. Per the germline V gene, CDR1 is SEHNR and CDR2 is FQNEAQ (reference sequence). V dropped 2 bases and J dropped 0 bases, with 11 bases sitting between them. This entry is derived from a study of T cell responses to AZD1222 COVID-19 vaccine. The study, taken as a whole, reports: Spike was spanned by vaccine-associated CD4 TCRs, which were dominant at 160-218 and 743-854. Clonal diversity may have been underestimated, and the donors were mostly white British, with more females than males.

Sequences were derived from peripheral blood, sampled on day 0 of AZD1222 vaccination. V gene TRBV7-9 combines with J gene TRBJ1-3; D is perhaps TRBD1 (6 bases). This TCR was sampled from an adult in good health. Written as DNA, the CDR3 is TGTGCCAGCAGCTTAAGGGACATTCGCTCTGGAAACACCATATATTTT. Amino acid sequence: CASSLRDIRSGNTIYF.